The clone carrying this TCR beta chain was recorded many times. Amplification yielded TCR beta CDR3 regions, with RNA transcripts as the source. Initially, a first-round RT-PCR of the TCR CDR3 employed the HTBI primer set. In TCRdb, the multiplex PCR reads were re-called with MiXCR into one record per CDR3 protein. The top ten clones hold around 20% of a sample with about 360,000 distinct CDR3 sequences, approximately 13% of them seen once. This specimen comes from a study of T cells in Graves' hyperthyroidism and ophthalmopathy. The CDR3 contains 13 residues. Trimming removed 6 bases at V and 7 bases at J, with 10 bases between.

Input material: blood. The chain combines TRBV12-3 or TRBV12-4 with TRBJ1-6; the D gene is possibly TRBD1 (6 bases). This clonotype was sampled from a man aged 25 to 45 with Graves' hyperthyroidism that later progressed to Graves' ophthalmopathy. CDR3: CASRGGRNSPLHF. In DNA, the CDR3 is TGTGCCAGCAGGGGGGGCCGGAATTCACCCCTCCACTTT.